One sample yielded the 13 T cell receptor beta chains listed below, sequenced in a study of blood T cell repertoires in COVID-19. Generated by immunoSEQ multiplex PCR, the TCRdb table keeps only in-frame clones and is missing some. The data show around 260,000 clones, about 89% seen once. The sequenced sample consisted of peripheral blood. The receptors derive from a woman between 45 and 60 years old with acute or convalescent COVID-19.

V gene TRBV30 combines with J gene TRBJ2-7; a possible D gene is TRBD2 (5 bases). CDR3 size: 14 residues. CDR1 GTSNPN and CDR2 SVGIG come from the germline V gene (reference sequence). The V and J ends lost 1 base and 0 bases respectively, with 10 bases between them. The DNA for the CDR3 is TGTGCCTGGAGTGGAGGGAGCCACTCCTACGAGCAGTACTTC. Amino acid sequence: CAWSGGSHSYEQYF. Complete variable domain (other parts from reference TRBV30 and TRBJ2-7): SQTIHQWPATLVQPVGSPLSLECTVEGTSNPNLYWYRQAAGRGLQLLFYSVGIGQISSEVPQNLSASRPQDRQFILSSKKLLLSDSGFYLCAWSGGSHSYEQYFGPGTRLTVT.

This chain links TRBV4-3 with TRBJ1-1; D may be TRBD1 (5 bases). With 1 base removed from V and 1 base from J, the gap between germline ends came to 13 bases. This CDR3 has 16 amino acids. CDR1 LGHNA and CDR2 YSLEER come from the germline V gene. Written as DNA, the CDR3 is TGCGCCAGCAGCCAAGTTCCGGAGGGGAGGAACACTGAAGCTTTCTTT. Its protein is CASSQVPEGRNTEAFF.

J is TRBJ1-2 and V is TRBV4-1, with a tentative D call TRBD1 (5 bases). The V end lost 3 bases, the J end lost 7 bases, and 12 bases lay between the germline ends. Germline-derived CDR1 and CDR2 are MGHRA and YSYEKL. This CDR3 spans 13 amino acids. The CDR3 DNA follows: TGCGCCAGCAGCCAGGGGCGTGGGGTTGGCTACACCTTC. Translated, it gives CASSQGRGVGYTF.

V usage is TRBV30 and J usage is TRBJ2-3; TRBD2 aligns across 7 bases. Germline V gene sequence: CDR1 GTSNPN, CDR2 SVGIG (reference sequence). The CDR3 runs to 16 residues. Trimming cost V 7 bases and J 0 bases; bases outside gene matches: 13. As DNA, the CDR3 is TGTGCCTCGACCGAGCGCGGGGGAACTAGCACAGATACGCAGTATTTT. This sequence encodes CASTERGGTSTDTQYF.

The rearrangement uses TRBV29-1 and TRBJ1-1; D not resolved. From germline, CDR1 is SQVTM and CDR2 ANQGSEA. The CDR3 spans 14 residues. V lost 4 bases, J lost 0 bases, and 12 bases lay in between. The CDR3 DNA sequence: TGCAGCGTTGGTGCCAGGCTCTTGAACACTGAAGCTTTCTTT. Residues: CSVGARLLNTEAFF.

This sequence joins TRBV5-5 and TRBJ1-2, with 7 bases that match TRBD1. The CDR3 is made up of 15 amino acids. J was trimmed by 4 bases and V by 5 bases; bases with no gene match: 11. Germline lookup yields CDR1 SGHKS and CDR2 YYEKEE (reference sequence). This CDR3 reads CASSRARDRIYGYTF. In nucleotides, the CDR3 is TGTGCCAGCAGTCGGGCCCGGGACAGAATCTATGGCTACACCTTC.

The chain uses TRBV11-2 and TRBJ1-6; D is unresolved. This CDR3 contains 13 residues. V lost 5 bases and J lost 6, with 8 bases in between. The germline CDR1 and CDR2 sequences are SGHAT and FQNNGV. This chain's CDR3 is CASSNRVNSPLHF. The CDR3 nucleotides read TGTGCCAGCAGCAACCGGGTTAATTCACCCCTCCACTTT. The full variable domain, completed using reference TRBV11-2 and TRBJ1-6, is EAGVAQSPRYKIIEKRQSVAFWCNPISGHATLYWYQQILGQGPKLLIQFQNNGVVDDSQLPKDRFSAERLKGVDSTLKIQPAKLEDSAVYLCASSNRVNSPLHFGNGTRLTVT.

V gene TRBV5-1 combines with J gene TRBJ2-1; 15 bases are shared with TRBD2. With 5 bases clipped from V and 8 bases from J, the junction kept 5 bases outside the gene matches. Germline V lookup: CDR1 SGHRS, CDR2 YFSETQ. The CDR3 is 15 amino acids. The CDR3 reads CASRGLAGGTDEQFF. CDR3 sequence (DNA): TGCGCCAGCAGGGGACTAGCGGGAGGAACCGATGAGCAGTTCTTC.

This chain joins TRBV5-3 and TRBJ2-1; tentative D call: TRBD1 (5 bases). TRBV5-3 is sorted into the ORF group, with uncertain function. This CDR3 comprises 15 residues. Deletions cut 3 bases from V and 0 bases from J, with 10 bases between. The CDR3 region has the DNA TGTGCCAGAAGCTCACAGGAGAGCTCCTACAATGAGCAGTTCTTC. It translates to CARSSQESSYNEQFF.

The rearrangement links TRBV29-1 to TRBJ1-6, with 9 positions matching TRBD1. This CDR3 comprises 15 residues. V dropped 0 bases and J dropped 5; count of bases not matched to a gene: 2. The germline gives CDR1 SQVTM, CDR2 ANQGSEA. The chain's CDR3 is CSVEDRDRDNSPLHF. For the CDR3, the DNA is TGCAGCGTTGAAGACAGGGACAGGGATAATTCACCCCTCCACTTT. Full variable domain (remainder filled in from reference TRBV29-1 and TRBJ1-6): SAVISQKPSRDICQRGTSLTIQCQVDSQVTMMFWYRQQPGQSLTLIATANQGSEATYESGFVIDKFPISRPNLTFSTLTVSNMSPEDSSIYLCSVEDRDRDNSPLHFGNGTRLTVT.

The rearrangement links TRBV6-5 to TRBJ1-4; TRBD1 aligns across 8 bases. J was trimmed by 8 bases and V by 6 bases; bases with no gene match: 5. Germline V gene data show CDR1 as MNHEY and CDR2 as SVGAGI. This CDR3 contains 13 residues. This CDR3 reads CASRDRVREKLFF. The CDR3 coding sequence is TGTGCCAGCAGGGACAGGGTACGGGAAAAACTGTTTTTT.

The rearrangement uses TRBV6-5 and TRBJ1-1; D is ambiguous. Germline V lookup: CDR1 MNHEY, CDR2 SVGAGI. V lost 0 bases, J lost 1 base, and 9 bases lay in between. There are 15 residues in the CDR3. The CDR3 region is CASSYSRMPNTEAFF. CDR3 DNA: TGTGCCAGCAGTTACTCGAGGATGCCGAACACTGAAGCTTTCTTT.

This clone was seen only a few times. The chain is built from TRBV27 and TRBJ1-1; D is uncertain. The length of the CDR3 is 13 residues. Germline V gene data show CDR1 as MNHEY and CDR2 as SMNVEV (reference sequence). V lost 0 bases to trimming and J lost 1 base, with 3 bases between them. CDR3 DNA: TGTGCCAGCAGTTTATCCAGGAACACTGAAGCTTTCTTT. It encodes CASSLSRNTEAFF.